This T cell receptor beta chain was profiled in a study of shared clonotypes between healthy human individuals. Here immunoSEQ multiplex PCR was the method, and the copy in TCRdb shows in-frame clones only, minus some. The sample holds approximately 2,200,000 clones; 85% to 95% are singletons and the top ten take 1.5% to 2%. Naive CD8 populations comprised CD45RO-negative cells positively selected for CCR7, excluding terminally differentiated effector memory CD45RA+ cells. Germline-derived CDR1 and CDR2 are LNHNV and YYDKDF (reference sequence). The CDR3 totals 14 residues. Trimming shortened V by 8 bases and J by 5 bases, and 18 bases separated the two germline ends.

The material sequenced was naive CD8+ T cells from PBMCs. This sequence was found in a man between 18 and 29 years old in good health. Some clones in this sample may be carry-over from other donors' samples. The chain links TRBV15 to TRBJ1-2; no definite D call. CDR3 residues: CATSHRGLGYGYTF. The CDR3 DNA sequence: TGTGCCACCTCACACCGGGGTTTGGGGTATGGCTACACCTTC.